This TCR beta chain was recorded in a study of blood T cells in healthy people across ages. The wider study: About one barcoded beta molecule per two T cells was captured by template switching. Study observations and caveats: Getting older went along with TCR beta diversity per million T cells dropping roughly linearly.

This clonotype has a handful of counts. Antigen unknown. V was trimmed by 7 bases and J by 5 bases, leaving 14 bases between them. The CDR3 runs 14 residues. Primers used in a second PCR of roughly 6 to 11 cycles were a sample-barcoded 5' primer and a J-beta primer mix. One entry per CDR3 protein results from TCRdb running MiXCR on the 5' RACE reads. The sample includes around 1,000,000 distinct CDR3 sequences, 35% to 40% of them seen just once. Per sample, extraction of total RNA gave at least 5 micrograms in every case. The clonotype originates from a man aged 18 to 29 in good health. The sample consisted of blood. This chain connects TRBV12-3 or TRBV12-4 to TRBJ2-2, with a weak D call TRBD2 (6 bases). CDR3 amino acids: CASNLGGITGELFF. The CDR3 nucleotides are TGTGCCAGCAATCTCGGGGGAATTACCGGGGAGCTGTTTTTT.